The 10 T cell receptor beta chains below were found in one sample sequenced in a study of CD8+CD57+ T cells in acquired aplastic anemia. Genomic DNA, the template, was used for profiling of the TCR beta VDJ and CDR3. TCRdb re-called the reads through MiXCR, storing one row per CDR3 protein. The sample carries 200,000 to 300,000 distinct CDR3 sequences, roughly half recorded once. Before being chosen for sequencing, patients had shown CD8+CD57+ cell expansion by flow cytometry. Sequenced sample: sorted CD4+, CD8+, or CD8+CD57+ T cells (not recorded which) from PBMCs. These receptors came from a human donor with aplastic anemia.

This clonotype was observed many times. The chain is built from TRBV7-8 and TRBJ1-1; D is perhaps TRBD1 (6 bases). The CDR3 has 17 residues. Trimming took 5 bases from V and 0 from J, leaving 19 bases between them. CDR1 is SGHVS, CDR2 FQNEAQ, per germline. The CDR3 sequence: CASSLHPGTRMNTEAFF. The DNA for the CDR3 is TGTGCCAGCAGCCTCCACCCCGGGACACGGATGAACACTGAAGCTTTCTTT. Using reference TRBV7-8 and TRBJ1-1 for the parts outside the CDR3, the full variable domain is GAGVSQSPRYKVAKRGQDVALRCDPISGHVSLFWYQQALGQGPEFLTYFQNEAQLDKSGLPSDRFFAERPEGSVSTLKIQRTQQEDSAVYLCASSLHPGTRMNTEAFFGQGTRLTVV.

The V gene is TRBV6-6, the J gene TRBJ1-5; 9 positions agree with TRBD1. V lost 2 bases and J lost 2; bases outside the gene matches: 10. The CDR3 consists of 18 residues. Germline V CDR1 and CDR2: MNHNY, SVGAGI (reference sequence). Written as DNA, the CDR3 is TGTGCCAGCAGTTACCCGGACAGGGGCCTGGCGGGCAATCAGCCCCAGCATTTT. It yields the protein CASSYPDRGLAGNQPQHF.

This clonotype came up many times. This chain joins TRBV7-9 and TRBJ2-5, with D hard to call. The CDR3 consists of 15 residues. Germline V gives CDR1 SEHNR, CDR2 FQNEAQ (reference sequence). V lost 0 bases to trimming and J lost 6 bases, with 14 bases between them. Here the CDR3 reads CASSLALGEVKTQYF. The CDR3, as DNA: TGTGCCAGCAGCTTAGCGCTCGGTGAAGTAAAGACCCAGTACTTC.

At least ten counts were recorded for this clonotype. As DNA, the CDR3 is TGTGCCAGCAGTTACTCGAGCGTGGGTGCTGAAGCTTTCTTT. Translated: CASSYSSVGAEAFF. The V gene is TRBV6-2 or TRBV6-3, the J gene TRBJ1-1, with D unclear. Trimming cost V 0 bases and J 6 bases, with 11 bases left between them. Per the germline V gene, CDR1 is MNHEY and CDR2 is SVGEGT. This CDR3 has 14 amino acids.

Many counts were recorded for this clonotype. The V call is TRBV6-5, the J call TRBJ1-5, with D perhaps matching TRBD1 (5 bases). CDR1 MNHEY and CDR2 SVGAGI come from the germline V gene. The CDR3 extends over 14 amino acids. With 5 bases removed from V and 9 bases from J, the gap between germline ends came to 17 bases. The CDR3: CASSEQVGGMPQHF. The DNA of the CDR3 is TGTGCCAGCAGTGAACAGGTGGGTGGGATGCCCCAGCATTTT.

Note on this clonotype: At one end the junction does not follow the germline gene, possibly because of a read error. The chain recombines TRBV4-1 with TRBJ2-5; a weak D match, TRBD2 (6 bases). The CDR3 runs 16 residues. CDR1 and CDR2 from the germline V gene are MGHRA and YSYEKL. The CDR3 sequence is CASSQGTSQVRETQYF. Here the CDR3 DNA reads TGTGCCAGCAGCCAAGGAACTAGCCAAGTACGGGAGACCCAGTACTTC.

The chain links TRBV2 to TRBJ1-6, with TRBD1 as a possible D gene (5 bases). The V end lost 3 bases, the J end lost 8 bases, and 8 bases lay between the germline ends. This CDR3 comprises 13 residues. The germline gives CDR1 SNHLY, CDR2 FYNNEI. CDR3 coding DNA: TGTGCCAGCAGTGAGACAGCATATTCACCCCTCCACTTT. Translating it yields CASSETAYSPLHF.

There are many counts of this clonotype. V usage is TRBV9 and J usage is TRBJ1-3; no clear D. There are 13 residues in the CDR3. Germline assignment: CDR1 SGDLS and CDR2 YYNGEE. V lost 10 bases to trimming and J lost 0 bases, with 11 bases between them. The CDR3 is CAGPHDSGNTIYF. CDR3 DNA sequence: TGTGCCGGTCCCCACGACTCTGGAAACACCATATATTTT.

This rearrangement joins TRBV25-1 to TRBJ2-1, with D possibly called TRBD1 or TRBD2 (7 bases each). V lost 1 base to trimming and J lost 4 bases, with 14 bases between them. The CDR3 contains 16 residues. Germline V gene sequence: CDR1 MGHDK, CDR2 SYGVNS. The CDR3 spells CASSESGRGPYNEQFF. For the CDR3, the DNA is TGTGCCAGCAGTGAATCGGGGAGGGGGCCTTACAATGAGCAGTTCTTC.

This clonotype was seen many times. As DNA, the CDR3 is TGCAGTGCTAGAGGTCTTACCGACTCAGAAGAGACCCAGTACTTC. Translation gives CSARGLTDSEETQYF. V is TRBV20-1 and J is TRBJ2-5; D remains unclear. Trimming took 1 base from V and 3 from J, leaving 15 bases between them. Germline V gene data show CDR1 as DFQATT and CDR2 as SNEGSKA (reference sequence). The CDR3 totals 15 residues.